The sequence of this TCR beta chain was determined in a study of T-cell memory formation after mild COVID-19. Regarding the study as a whole: Among CD4+ contracting clones, most were CM and EM, and CD8+ ones EMRA.

This clonotype showed up many times. Its antigen is not identified. TCRdb called the 5' RACE reads again in MiXCR, with one record for every CDR3 protein. The sample comprises approximately 300,000 distinct CDR3 sequences, under 8.5% of which are singletons, and around a fifth rests with the top ten. Between the trimmed V and J ends, which lost 5 bases and 3 bases, there was a span of 15 bases. Looked up from germline, CDR1 is SGHRS and CDR2 is YFSETQ. The CDR3 runs 14 residues. The chain carries TRBV5-1 and TRBJ2-7; possibly TRBD1 for D (7 bases). This clonotype was sampled from a young man who had mild COVID-19 (a few samples of this study predate the infection). Cell type and time point are not known. Material: PBMCs or a T cell subset sorted from them (not recorded which). CDR3 DNA sequence: TGCGCCAGCAGTACCGGGACAGCGGGCTACGAGCAGTACTTC. This encodes CASSTGTAGYEQYF.